This T cell receptor (beta chain) comes out of a study of blood T cell repertoires in COVID-19. At the level of the study: Acute and convalescent COVID-19 samples came from the United States, Italy and Spain. PBMCs, B-cell-depleted T cells, or T cells provided the cDNA or gDNA that made up the material.

Only a few counts were recorded for this clone. Per the original data handling: Nucleated cell counts were estimated from reference gene primer amplification. TCRdb's table, derived via immunoSEQ multiplex PCR, lists solely in-frame clones and lacks some. V, J and clone size derive from that table, while D and trimming were established from the DNA sequence. The table includes over 200,000 clones, 87% detected once. The CDR3 consists of 15 residues. The V gene's germline CDR1 is MGHDK and CDR2 SYGVNS. V trimming: 4 bases; J trimming: 9 bases; junction bases outside the gene matches: 8. Source material: peripheral blood. The clonotype was recovered from a man aged 35 to 55 with active or convalescent COVID-19. J is TRBJ1-6 and V is TRBV25-1, with 8 bases aligning to TRBD1. Here the CDR3 reads CASSASQGASSPLHF. CDR3 coding DNA: TGTGCCAGCAGTGCCTCGCAGGGGGCGAGTTCACCCCTCCACTTT.